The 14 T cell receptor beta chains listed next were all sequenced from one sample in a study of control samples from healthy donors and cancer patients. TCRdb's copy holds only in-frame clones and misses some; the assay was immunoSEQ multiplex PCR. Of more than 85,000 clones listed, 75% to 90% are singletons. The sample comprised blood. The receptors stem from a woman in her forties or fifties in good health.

In DNA form, the CDR3 reads TGTGCCAGCAGCGTAACCCCAGCTGCAACTAATGAAAAACTGTTTTTT. Protein: CASSVTPAATNEKLFF. This sequence joins TRBV9 and TRBJ1-4; D call uncertain. V lost 1 base and J 0 bases, leaving 10 bases between the germline ends. The CDR3 has 16 amino acids. The germline gives CDR1 SGDLS, CDR2 YYNGEE. The variable domain in full, with the rest retrieved from reference TRBV9 and TRBJ1-4, is DSGVTQTPKHLITATGQRVTLRCSPRSGDLSVYWYQQSLDQGLQFLIQYYNGEERAKGNILERFSAQQFPDLHSELNLSSLELGDSALYFCASSVTPAATNEKLFFGSGTQLSVL.

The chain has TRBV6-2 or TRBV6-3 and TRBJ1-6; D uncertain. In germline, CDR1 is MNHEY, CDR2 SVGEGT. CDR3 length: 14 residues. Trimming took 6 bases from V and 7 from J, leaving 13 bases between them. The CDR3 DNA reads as TGTGCCAGCAGCCACGCTTTCGGGAATTCACCCCTCCACTTT. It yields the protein CASSHAFGNSPLHF.

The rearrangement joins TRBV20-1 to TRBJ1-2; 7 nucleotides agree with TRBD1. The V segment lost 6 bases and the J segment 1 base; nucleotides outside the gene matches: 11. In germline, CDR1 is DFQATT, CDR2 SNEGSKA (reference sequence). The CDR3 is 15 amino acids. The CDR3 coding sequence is TGCAGTGCAAGTGGACAGGAGCTGGGTAACTATGGCTACACCTTC. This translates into CSASGQELGNYGYTF.

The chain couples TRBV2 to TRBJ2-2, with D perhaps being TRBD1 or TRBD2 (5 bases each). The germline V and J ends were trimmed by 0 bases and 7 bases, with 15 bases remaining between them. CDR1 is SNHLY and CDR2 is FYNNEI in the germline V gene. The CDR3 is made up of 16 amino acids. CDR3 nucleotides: TGTGCCAGCAGTGAAGCCCTTCTTACAGGACTCGGGGAGCTGTTTTTT. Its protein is CASSEALLTGLGELFF.

The CDR3 bases are TGTGCCAGCAGTGAAGACCCGACCGGGGAGCTGTTTTTT. Translated, it gives CASSEDPTGELFF. The chain carries TRBV6-1 and TRBJ2-2; D is unresolved. Germline CDR1 MNHNS, CDR2 SASEGT. The CDR3 loop spans 13 amino acids. V dropped 1 base and J dropped 5 bases, with 5 bases sitting between them.

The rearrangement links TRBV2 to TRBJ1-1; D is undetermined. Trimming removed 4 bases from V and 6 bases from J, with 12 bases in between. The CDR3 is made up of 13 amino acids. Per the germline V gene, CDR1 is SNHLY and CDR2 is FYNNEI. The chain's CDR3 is CASSVQARPEAFF. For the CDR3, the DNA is TGTGCCAGCAGTGTCCAGGCACGCCCTGAAGCTTTCTTT.

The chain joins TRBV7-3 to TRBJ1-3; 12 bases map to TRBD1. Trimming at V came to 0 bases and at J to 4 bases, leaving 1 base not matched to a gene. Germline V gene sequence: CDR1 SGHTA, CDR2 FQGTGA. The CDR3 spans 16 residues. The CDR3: CASSLTGQGAGNTIYF. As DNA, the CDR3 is TGTGCCAGCAGCTTAACGGGACAGGGGGCAGGAAACACCATATATTTT. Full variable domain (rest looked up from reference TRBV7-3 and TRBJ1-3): GAGVSQTPSNKVTEKGKYVELRCDPISGHTALYWYRQSLGQGPEFLIYFQGTGAADDSGLPNDRFFAVRPEGSVSTLKIQRTERGDSAVYLCASSLTGQGAGNTIYFGEGSWLTVV.

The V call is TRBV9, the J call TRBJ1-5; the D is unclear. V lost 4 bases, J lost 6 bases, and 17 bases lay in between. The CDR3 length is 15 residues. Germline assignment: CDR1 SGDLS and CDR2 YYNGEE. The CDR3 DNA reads TGTGCCAGCAGCCCCCGTGAATGGGGAGGTCAGCCCCAGCATTTT. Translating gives CASSPREWGGQPQHF.

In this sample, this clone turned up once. CDR3 coding DNA: TGTGCCAGCAGCCATCGGGGACAGGGGATTTACGAGCAGTACGTC. Its protein is CASSHRGQGIYEQYV. This rearrangement joins TRBV3-1 (or the pseudogene TRBV3-2) to TRBJ2-7; the match to TRBD1 covers 10 bases. The length of the CDR3 is 15 residues. J was trimmed by 4 bases and V by 3 bases; bases with no gene match: 6. Germline V gene data show CDR1 as LGHDT and CDR2 as YNNKEL (reference sequence).

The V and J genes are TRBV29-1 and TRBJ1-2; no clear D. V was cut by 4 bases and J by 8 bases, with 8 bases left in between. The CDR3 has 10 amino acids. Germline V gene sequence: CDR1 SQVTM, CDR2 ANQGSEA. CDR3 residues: CSVVFSGYTF. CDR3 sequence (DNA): TGCAGCGTTGTATTTAGCGGCTACACCTTC.

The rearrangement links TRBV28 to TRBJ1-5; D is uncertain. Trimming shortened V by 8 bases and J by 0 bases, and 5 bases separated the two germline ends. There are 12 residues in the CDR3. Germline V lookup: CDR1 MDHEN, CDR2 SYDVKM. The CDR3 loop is CASPNSNQPQHF. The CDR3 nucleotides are TGTGCCAGCCCTAATAGCAATCAGCCCCAGCATTTT.

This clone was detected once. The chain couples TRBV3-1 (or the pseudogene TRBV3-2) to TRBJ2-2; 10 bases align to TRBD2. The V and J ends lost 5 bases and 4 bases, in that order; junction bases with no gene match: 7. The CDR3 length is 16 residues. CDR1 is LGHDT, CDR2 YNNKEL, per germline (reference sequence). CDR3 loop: CASSFPSGRATGELFF. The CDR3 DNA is TGTGCCAGCAGCTTTCCTAGCGGGAGAGCCACCGGGGAGCTGTTTTTT.

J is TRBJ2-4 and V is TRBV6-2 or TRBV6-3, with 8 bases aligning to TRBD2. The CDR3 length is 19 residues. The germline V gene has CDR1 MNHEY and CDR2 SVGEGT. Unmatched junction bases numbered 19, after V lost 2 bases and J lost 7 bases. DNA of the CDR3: TGTGCCAGCAGTTACCCCACCCACGGATACGGGAGGGCGGGCAACATTCAGTACTTC. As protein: CASSYPTHGYGRAGNIQYF.

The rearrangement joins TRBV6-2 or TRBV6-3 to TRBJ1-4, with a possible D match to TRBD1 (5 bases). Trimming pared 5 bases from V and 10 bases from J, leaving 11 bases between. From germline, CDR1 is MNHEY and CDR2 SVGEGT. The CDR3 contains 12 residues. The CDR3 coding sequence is TGTGCCAGCAGTGAGGGGATGCCAAAACTGTTTTTT. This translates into CASSEGMPKLFF.